This paragraph covers one T cell receptor (beta chain) sequence. Its antigen is still unknown. A much bigger clone sits one base away, suggesting this may be a read error. The data stem from a study of response to subunit inactivated influenza vaccine. Germline assignment: CDR1 MNHEY and CDR2 SVGEGT. This CDR3 has 14 amino acids. TCRdb recomputed calls from the RT-PCR reads with MiXCR, one row per CDR3 protein. The sample lists fewer than 600,000 distinct CDR3 sequences; less than 7.5% were seen once. Study-level findings and limits: Authors suggested each seasonal influenza vaccination recruits few new T cells.

The TCR was taken from a man in his fifties or sixties who received an inactivated influenza vaccine. The V gene is TRBV6-2 or TRBV6-3, the J gene TRBJ1-5; 8 bases are a match to TRBD1. The DNA end is a closer match to TRBJ2-3, so the J assignment may be wrong. This material consisted of PBMCs from blood, taken less than 25 months after vaccination. CDR3: CATRTGLSNQPQYF. In nucleotides, the CDR3 is TGTGCCACTCGGACAGGGCTTAGCAATCAGCCCCAGTATTTT.